This T cell receptor beta chain appears in the sequencing data of a study of blood T cell repertoires in COVID-19. For the study at large: Samples representing acute and convalescent COVID-19 were sourced from the United States, Italy and Spain. T cells, B-cell-depleted T cells, or PBMCs provided the cDNA or gDNA that served as material.

The data were produced by immunoSEQ multiplex PCR, yet TCRdb's version contains in-frame clones alone and is incomplete. Of a few hundred thousand clones detected, 65% to 85% appear once; the ten largest clones hold approximately 2.5%. The sequenced material came from peripheral blood. The TCR was taken from a woman aged 55-70 years with acute or convalescent COVID-19.

CDR3 nucleotides: TGTGCCAGCAGCTTAGTAGGGCGGGGAAGCTCCTACGAGCAGTACTTC. Amino acid sequence: CASSLVGRGSSYEQYF. The chain joins TRBV7-2 to TRBJ2-7, with a possible D match to TRBD2 (6 bases). This CDR3 is built from 16 residues. Looked up from germline, CDR1 is SGHTA and CDR2 is FQGNSA. Trimming removed 1 base from V and 0 bases from J, with 13 bases in between.